The 23 T cell receptor beta chains reported below all come from one sample, sequenced in a study of blood T cell repertoires in COVID-19. Only in-frame clones appear in the TCRdb table, and some are missing; sequencing was by immunoSEQ multiplex PCR. The sample consists of 95,000 to 130,000 clones, about nine tenths of them appearing once. Sequencing was done on a sample of peripheral blood. These receptors all come from a human donor with active COVID-19. The donor label of this sample is uncertain.

V gene TRBV7-2 combines with J gene TRBJ2-3; TRBD2 matches 8 bases. Germline trimming cut 2 bases from V and 0 bases from J; bases unmatched to any gene: 10. Germline assignment: CDR1 SGHTA and CDR2 FQGNSA. This CDR3 region has 18 residues. For the CDR3, the DNA is TGTGCCAGCAGCTTACGAAGCGGGGGCTCCTATAGCACAGATACGCAGTATTTT. It specifies CASSLRSGGSYSTDTQYF. The whole variable domain, remainder taken from reference TRBV7-2 and TRBJ2-3, is GAGVSQSPSNKVTEKGKDVELRCDPISGHTALYWYRQSLGQGLEFLIYFQGNSAPDKSGLPSDRFSAERTGGSVSTLTIQRTQQEDSAVYLCASSLRSGGSYSTDTQYFGPGTRLTVL.

The V gene is TRBV6-5, the J gene TRBJ1-5; D may be TRBD1 (6 bases). Germline V lookup: CDR1 MNHEY, CDR2 SVGAGI. This CDR3 contains 15 residues. Trimming pared 8 bases from V and 0 bases from J, leaving 14 bases between. The DNA of the CDR3 is TGTGCCAGCGGACAGTGGGGAAATAGCAATCAGCCCCAGCATTTT. Translated: CASGQWGNSNQPQHF.

CDR3 loop: CASSSDRAGQPQHF. DNA for the CDR3: TGTGCCAGCAGCTCCGACAGGGCAGGCCAGCCCCAGCATTTT. The chain uses TRBV7-2 and TRBJ1-5, with TRBD1 matching 7 bases. CDR3 length: 14 residues. Per germline, CDR1 SGHTA and CDR2 FQGNSA. J was trimmed by 7 bases and V by 4 bases; bases with no gene match: 7.

The sample holds many counts of this clone. The rearrangement uses TRBV9 and TRBJ1-3, with 8 positions matching TRBD1. The V gene end was trimmed by 4 bases and the J gene end by 2 bases; junction bases not matched to a gene: 8. Germline CDR1 SGDLS, CDR2 YYNGEE. The CDR3 is 16 amino acids. CDR3 DNA sequence: TGTGCCAGCAGCCAAGGACAGGGAAGACCTGGAAACACCATATATTTT. Translating gives CASSQGQGRPGNTIYF.

This clone was detected only a few times. The rearrangement joins TRBV28 to TRBJ1-5; D is perhaps TRBD1 (5 bases). The CDR3 totals 12 residues. Germline-derived CDR1 and CDR2 are MDHEN and SYDVKM. V dropped 10 bases and J dropped 3 bases, with 10 bases sitting between them. The CDR3 is CATRTYNQPQHF. DNA of the CDR3: TGTGCCACCAGGACATACAATCAGCCCCAGCATTTT.

The chain joins TRBV5-6 to TRBJ2-7; no clear D. Trimming left V 4 bases short and J 2 bases short, with 7 bases between. This CDR3 is built from 12 residues. CDR1 and CDR2 (germline): SGHDT, YYEEEE. This CDR3 is CASSLKPYEQYF. CDR3 DNA sequence: TGTGCCAGCAGCCTGAAGCCCTACGAGCAGTACTTC.

This chain joins TRBV7-9 and TRBJ2-7, with D tentatively TRBD1 (6 bases). Trimming pared 4 bases from V and 6 bases from J, leaving 13 bases between. This CDR3 region has 13 residues. Germline-derived CDR1 and CDR2 are SEHNR and FQNEAQ (reference sequence). CDR3 amino acids: CASSSGVSREQYF. The CDR3 nucleotides are TGTGCCAGCAGCTCAGGGGTTTCTCGCGAGCAGTACTTC.

V gene TRBV4-3 combines with J gene TRBJ2-1, with 16 bases matching TRBD2. V lost 2 bases, J lost 10 bases, and 11 bases stayed unmatched. Per the germline V gene, CDR1 is LGHNA and CDR2 is YSLEER. CDR3 length equals 18 residues. The CDR3 sequence is CASSQHSTGTSGGGEQFF. The CDR3 region has the DNA TGCGCCAGCAGCCAACACTCTACCGGGACTAGCGGGGGGGGCGAGCAGTTCTTC.

The CDR3 region has the DNA TGTGCCAGCAGCCTCCGTAGGGGGGGATTCAGAGAGACCCAGTACTTC. Its translation is CASSLRRGGFRETQYF. The chain combines TRBV6-2 or TRBV6-3 with TRBJ2-5; perhaps TRBD2 as D (7 bases). The CDR3 is 16 amino acids. V lost 6 bases, J lost 4 bases, and 21 bases lay in between. Germline V lookup: CDR1 MNHEY, CDR2 SVGEGT.

The rearrangement joins TRBV19 to TRBJ2-7, with 8 nucleotides matching TRBD1. J gave up 5 bases and V 10 bases, and 7 bases lay outside the gene matches. Germline loops: CDR1 LNHDA, CDR2 SQIVND (reference sequence). The CDR3 is 12 amino acids. CDR3 sequence reads: CATADRVHEQYF. CDR3 nucleotide sequence: TGTGCCACCGCGGACAGGGTCCACGAGCAGTACTTC.

The chain combines TRBV5-4 with TRBJ2-7; 8 nucleotides match TRBD1. This CDR3 is 13 amino acids long. Germline CDR1 SGHNT, CDR2 YYREEE (reference sequence). J gave up 7 bases and V 2 bases, and 5 bases lay outside the gene matches. The CDR3 region has the DNA TGTGCCAGCAGCTTACCGGGACAGGATGAGCAGTACTTC. Amino acids: CASSLPGQDEQYF.

This chain connects TRBV28 to TRBJ2-7; D might be TRBD1 (6 bases). Germline CDR1 MDHEN, CDR2 SYDVKM. V was trimmed by 5 bases and J by 2 bases, leaving 10 bases between them. The CDR3 extends over 13 amino acids. The DNA of the CDR3 is TGTGCCAGCAGTGACAGGTTCCCCTACGAGCAGTACTTC. Translated: CASSDRFPYEQYF.

This chain links TRBV11-2 with TRBJ1-3, with 9 bases identical to TRBD1. V gave up 5 bases and J gave up 11 bases; unmatched junction bases: 4. This CDR3 has 12 amino acids. CDR1 and CDR2 (germline): SGHAT, FQNNGV. CDR3 DNA: TGTGCCAGCAGCGCCCGGGACAGGGCCATATATTTT. This sequence encodes CASSARDRAIYF.

The rearrangement joins TRBV2 to TRBJ2-1; 9 bases align to TRBD2. Per germline, CDR1 SNHLY and CDR2 FYNNEI. The ends lost 6 bases at V and 7 bases at J; junction bases unmatched: 19. The CDR3 consists of 18 residues. DNA of the CDR3: TGTGCCAGCAGGGACCCGGCCGATAGCGGGGGTTCTTTTAATGAGCAGTTCTTC. It yields the protein CASRDPADSGGSFNEQFF.

The chain couples TRBV5-1 to TRBJ1-2; 9 bases match TRBD1. The CDR3 totals 16 residues. Per the germline V gene, CDR1 is SGHRS and CDR2 is YFSETQ. V was pared by 5 bases and J by 0 bases, with 8 bases of the junction left unmatched. CDR3 DNA sequence: TGCGCCAGCAGGACGGACAGGGGCCACTCTAACTATGGCTACACCTTC. It specifies CASRTDRGHSNYGYTF.

This chain joins TRBV7-6 and TRBJ2-3; TRBD1 might be the D (5 bases). Germline assignment: CDR1 SGHVS and CDR2 FNYEAQ. CDR3 size: 15 residues. V lost 2 bases and J lost 2, with 11 bases in between. The CDR3 region has the DNA TGTGCCAGCAGCTTAAGCACAGGCCTCACAGATACGCAGTATTTT. Translated, it gives CASSLSTGLTDTQYF.

The chain employs TRBV4-3 and TRBJ1-1; the match to TRBD1 covers 8 bases. This CDR3 contains 20 residues. J lost 0 bases, V lost 0 bases, and 15 bases had no gene match. CDR1 and CDR2 (germline): LGHNA, YSLEER. CDR3 sequence (DNA): TGCGCCAGCAGCCAAGAGTCAGGGGGCGAACTCCATGCAATGAACACTGAAGCTTTCTTT. Translated, it gives CASSQESGGELHAMNTEAFF.

The rearrangement uses TRBV25-1 and TRBJ2-1; the match to TRBD2 covers 13 bases. CDR3 length: 16 amino acids. V shed 6 bases and J 3 bases; nucleotides not matched to a gene: 5. CDR1 and CDR2 (germline): MGHDK, SYGVNS. For the CDR3, the DNA is TGTGCCAGCAGATCGGGGACTAGCGGGGTCTACAATGAGCAGTTCTTC. Amino acid sequence: CASRSGTSGVYNEQFF. The full variable domain, its missing parts supplied by reference TRBV25-1 and TRBJ2-1, is EADIYQTPRYLVIGTGKKITLECSQTMGHDKMYWYQQDPGMELHLIHYSYGVNSTEKGDLSSESTVSRIRTEHFPLTLESARPSHTSQYLCASRSGTSGVYNEQFFGPGTRLTVL.

V gene TRBV28 combines with J gene TRBJ2-5, with 10 bases matching TRBD2. Trimming at V came to 4 bases and at J to 5 bases, leaving 7 bases not matched to a gene. Germline CDR1 reads MDHEN; CDR2 reads SYDVKM. This CDR3 contains 15 residues. Here the CDR3 DNA reads TGTGCCAGCAGTTCCCCGGGACTAGCGCGGGAGACCCAGTACTTC. Residues: CASSSPGLARETQYF.

V and J are TRBV2 and TRBJ1-4; a weak D match, TRBD1 (5 bases). Trimming left V 5 bases short and J 8 bases short, with 9 bases between. The germline V gene has CDR1 SNHLY and CDR2 FYNNEI. The CDR3 consists of 12 residues. As DNA, the CDR3 is TGTGCCAGCAGTAGGACACAGGAAAAACTGTTTTTT. Translation gives CASSRTQEKLFF.

The J gene is TRBJ2-2, the V gene TRBV7-2; 10 nucleotides align to TRBD2. This CDR3 is 18 amino acids long. The V and J ends lost 4 bases and 2 bases, in that order; junction bases with no gene match: 10. CDR1 and CDR2 from the germline V gene are SGHTA and FQGNSA. The CDR3 nucleotides are TGTGCCAGCAGCTCGGGGCGAGCGGGGGGGAGAAACACCGGGGAGCTGTTTTTT. It translates to CASSSGRAGGRNTGELFF. The entire variable domain, with the rest obtained from reference TRBV7-2 and TRBJ2-2, is as follows: GAGVSQSPSNKVTEKGKDVELRCDPISGHTALYWYRQSLGQGLEFLIYFQGNSAPDKSGLPSDRFSAERTGGSVSTLTIQRTQQEDSAVYLCASSSGRAGGRNTGELFFGEGSRLTVL.

The chain joins TRBV10-1 to TRBJ2-1, with D perhaps matching TRBD1 (6 bases). Germline V CDR1 and CDR2: WNHNN, SYGVQD (reference sequence). V was pared by 2 bases and J by 0 bases, with 8 bases between. The CDR3 covers 15 residues. CDR3 DNA: TGCGCCAGCAGTGAGAGGGGGAGCTCCTACAATGAGCAGTTCTTC. Translation gives CASSERGSSYNEQFF.

This chain links TRBV7-2 with TRBJ2-5; 12 positions match TRBD2. The CDR3 has 14 residues. The trim removed 5 bases at V and 3 bases at J, leaving 1 base unmatched. Germline values: CDR1 SGHTA, CDR2 FQGNSA. The CDR3 DNA reads as TGTGCCAGCAGCCCTAGCGGGGGGGAAGAGACCCAGTACTTC. It specifies CASSPSGGEETQYF.